One and the same sample provided the 13 T cell receptor beta chains below, sequenced in a study of memory CD4+ T cells and cytomegalovirus serostatus. The sort gate was single viable CD3+CD4+CD8-CD45RO+ cells for memory CD4+ T cells. Only in-frame clones appear in the TCRdb table, and some are missing; sequencing was by immunoSEQ multiplex PCR. The data hold approximately 60,000 clones, with about 81% observed a single time. Input material: memory CD4+ T cells from blood. These receptor sequences come from an adult in good health and CMV-seronegative.

V gene TRBV30 combines with J gene TRBJ1-3, with 10 bases that match TRBD1. The CDR3 runs to 18 residues. Germline CDR1 GTSNPN, CDR2 SVGIG (reference sequence). The V gene end was trimmed by 0 bases and the J gene end by 2 bases; junction bases not matched to a gene: 10. The CDR3 bases are TGTGCCTGGAGTGTCGGCCGGATTGGGACAGGGGCTGGAAACACCATATATTTT. Its protein is CAWSVGRIGTGAGNTIYF.

The chain joins TRBV5-6 to TRBJ1-2; possibly TRBD1 for D (5 bases). Germline V gene sequence: CDR1 SGHDT, CDR2 YYEEEE. The CDR3 covers 14 residues. V was trimmed by 0 bases and J by 8 bases, leaving 14 bases between them. The CDR3 nucleotides read TGTGCCAGCAGCTTGGCTTCAGGGTCTGGCGGCTACACCTTC. Residues: CASSLASGSGGYTF.

The chain carries TRBV6-5 and TRBJ1-1; D may be TRBD1 (6 bases). Germline V gene lookup returns CDR1 MNHEY and CDR2 SVGAGI. The CDR3 runs 14 residues. Trimming removed 4 bases from V and 0 bases from J, with 9 bases in between. The CDR3 sequence: CASSSGQMNTEAFF. The DNA of the CDR3 is TGTGCCAGCAGTTCCGGACAGATGAACACTGAAGCTTTCTTT.

CDR3 sequence (DNA): TGTGCCACCAGCGGACAACGCCGGACTAGCGGTGGGGAGACCCAGTACTTC. This codes for CATSGQRRTSGGETQYF. The chain recombines TRBV15 with TRBJ2-5; 10 nucleotides match TRBD2. The length of the CDR3 is 17 residues. The V and J ends lost 5 bases and 5 bases, in that order; junction bases with no gene match: 14. CDR1 is LNHNV, CDR2 YYDKDF, per germline (reference sequence).

The CDR3 is CASSQDPQGEQPQHF. The CDR3 nucleotides read TGCGCCAGCAGCCAAGATCCCCAGGGAGAACAGCCCCAGCATTTT. The chain uses TRBV4-3 and TRBJ1-5, with a weak D call TRBD1 (5 bases). Looked up from germline, CDR1 is LGHNA and CDR2 is YSLEER. Between the trimmed V and J ends, which lost 0 bases and 7 bases, there was a span of 13 bases. This CDR3 contains 15 residues.

The V and J genes are TRBV5-6 and TRBJ1-1; 7 bases are shared with TRBD1. The germline V gene has CDR1 SGHDT and CDR2 YYEEEE. J lost 4 bases, V lost 3 bases, and 9 bases had no gene match. The CDR3 has 15 residues. DNA for the CDR3: TGTGCCAGCAGCTGGATACAGGGGATGGGCACTGAAGCTTTCTTT. It encodes CASSWIQGMGTEAFF.

The rearrangement joins TRBV7-9 to TRBJ2-2; D remains ambiguous. Trimming took 6 bases from V and 3 from J, leaving 17 bases between them. CDR3 size: 16 residues. Germline CDR1 SEHNR, CDR2 FQNEAQ (reference sequence). DNA for the CDR3: TGTGCCAGCAGGCCCCCTTTTAGGGAAGACACCGGGGAGCTGTTTTTT. Translating gives CASRPPFREDTGELFF.

V usage is TRBV5-1 and J usage is TRBJ2-1, with a tentative D call TRBD2 (6 bases). Germline CDR1 reads SGHRS; CDR2 reads YFSETQ. Trimming removed 4 bases from V and 0 bases from J, with 14 bases in between. This CDR3 spans 16 amino acids. The CDR3 DNA reads TGCGCCAGCAGCCGGGGGACCGATAGCTCCTACAATGAGCAGTTCTTC. Translation: CASSRGTDSSYNEQFF.

The rearrangement joins TRBV2 to TRBJ2-2, with a possible D match to TRBD1 (6 bases). V gave up 4 bases and J gave up 5 bases, with 8 bases separating them. This CDR3 is 13 amino acids long. Germline V lookup: CDR1 SNHLY, CDR2 FYNNEI. CDR3 nucleotides: TGTGCCAGCAGTGTGGGGGCGACCGGGGAGCTGTTTTTT. Translated, it gives CASSVGATGELFF.

V and J are TRBV5-5 and TRBJ2-1, with 8 positions matching TRBD2. This CDR3 contains 15 residues. Germline lookup yields CDR1 SGHKS and CDR2 YYEKEE (reference sequence). V lost 3 bases and J lost 2; bases outside the gene matches: 4. The DNA for the CDR3 is TGTGCCAGCAGCTCGGGACTAGTTCCCTACAATGAGCAGTTCTTC. This translates into CASSSGLVPYNEQFF.

This rearrangement joins TRBV19 to TRBJ2-3; the match to TRBD2 covers 10 bases. CDR3 length: 18 residues. Germline V gives CDR1 LNHDA, CDR2 SQIVND (reference sequence). Unmatched junction bases numbered 15, after V lost 5 bases and J lost 4 bases. The CDR3, as DNA: TGTGCCAGTAGTGCCTGGGCTCCTAGCGGGAGACTGCCAGATACGCAGTATTTT. Its protein is CASSAWAPSGRLPDTQYF.

The sample holds one count of this clone. The gene calls are TRBV28 and TRBJ1-2, with D hard to call. The V and J ends lost 6 bases and 5 bases respectively, with 4 bases between them. This CDR3 spans 10 amino acids. Germline CDR1 MDHEN, CDR2 SYDVKM. CDR3 region: CASSKYGYTF. CDR3 sequence (DNA): TGTGCCAGCAGCAAGTATGGCTACACCTTC.

The V and J genes are TRBV29-1 and TRBJ2-2; D may be TRBD2 (7 bases). This CDR3 is built from 14 residues. V lost 1 base and J 12 bases, leaving 18 bases between the germline ends. Per the germline V gene, CDR1 is SQVTM and CDR2 is ANQGSEA. The CDR3 here is CSVEVGGRGPKLFF. The DNA for the CDR3 is TGCAGCGTTGAAGTGGGGGGGCGTGGGCCGAAGCTGTTTTTT.